This TCR beta chain was retrieved from a study of cytomegalovirus exposure and HLA in healthy donors. Vbeta (60) and Jbeta (13) primers were used in the PCR. Clones were read by immunoSEQ multiplex PCR, and TCRdb kept only the in-frame ones, dropping some. The sample shows about 140,000 clones, just over 65% of them seen only once. The CDR3 consists of 15 residues. With 2 bases clipped from V and 2 bases from J, the junction kept 3 bases outside the gene matches. Germline V gene sequence: CDR1 ENHRY, CDR2 SYGVKD. The sample taken for sequencing was PBMCs. This sequence originates from a woman aged 55-70 years in good health and CMV-seronegative. V gene TRBV10-3 combines with J gene TRBJ2-3; 8 bases agree with TRBD1. CDR3 sequence (DNA): TGTGCCATCAGTGAGGGACAGGGAGCCACAGATACGCAGTATTTT. Residues: CAISEGQGATDTQYF.